This entry features one T cell receptor beta chain sequence. Seattle participants joined during active infection and were tracked over time. Authors' processing steps: Amplification from reference gene primers served as the basis for estimated nucleated cell counts. The repertoire was sequenced with immunoSEQ multiplex PCR; TCRdb's copy has only in-frame clones and lacks some. V and J calls and clone size are given by that table; D and trimming were obtained from the DNA. This table holds a few hundred thousand clones, about 86% found once. This record belongs to a study of blood T cell repertoires in COVID-19. About the research overall: Samples taken during acute and convalescent COVID-19 were collected in the United States, Italy and Spain.

Germline V gene data show CDR1 as GTSNPN and CDR2 as SVGIG (reference sequence). Trimming left V 4 bases short and J 0 bases short, with 10 bases between. This CDR3 region has 14 residues. The chain combines TRBV30 with TRBJ2-4; D possibly corresponds to TRBD1 (6 bases). The receptor was derived from a person aged 65 to 79 with COVID-19, enrolled during active disease. What was sequenced was peripheral blood. CDR3 DNA sequence: TGTGCCTGGATGGACAGACTAGCCAAAAACATTCAGTACTTC. Protein: CAWMDRLAKNIQYF.